Listed below are T cell receptor beta chains from one sample, sequenced in a study of cytomegalovirus exposure and HLA in healthy donors. Measured with immunoSEQ multiplex PCR; TCRdb has only the in-frame clones, and not every one. The sample shows approximately 70,000 clones, around 70% of them seen only once. Input material: PBMCs. Every receptor here comes from a woman between 25 and 40 years old in good health and CMV-seropositive. Each CDR3 is given with its conserved first and last residue. A D gene is named only where the DNA matches it firmly. Clone size is shown for a subset of rows, as once, few, many or a class of expanded clone.

V	J	size	D	CDR3	DNA
TRBV4-2	TRBJ2-7	.	.	CASSPNPSWDEQYF	TGTGCCAGCAGCCCAAACCCTAGCTGGGACGAGCAGTACTTC
TRBV15	TRBJ1-1	.	.	CATSRPGNEAFF	TGTGCCACCAGCAGACCCGGGAATGAAGCTTTCTTT
TRBV6-4	TRBJ1-1	.	.	CASSLRGGDTEAFF	TGTGCCAGCAGCCTTCGGGGGGGAGACACTGAAGCTTTCTTT
TRBV28	TRBJ2-7	once	TRBD1	CASDRGHGEQYF	TGTGCCAGTGACAGGGGGCATGGCGAGCAGTACTTC
TRBV7-3	TRBJ2-3	few	TRBD1	CASSQTGGRDTQYF	TGTGCCAGCAGTCAGACAGGGGGCCGGGATACGCAGTATTTT
TRBV7-2	TRBJ1-1	.	.	CASSLAGVKAFF	TGTGCCAGCAGCTTAGCGGGAGTAAAAGCTTTCTTT
TRBV11-2	TRBJ2-6	.	TRBD1	CASSGDRAPGANVLTF	TGTGCCAGCAGCGGGGACAGGGCACCTGGGGCCAACGTCCTGACTTTC
TRBV27	TRBJ1-2	.	TRBD1	CASSSGDRGPYGYTF	TGTGCCAGCAGTTCGGGGGACAGGGGACCCTATGGCTACACCTTC
TRBV28	TRBJ2-3	.	.	CASSPPAADTDTQYF	TGTGCCAGCAGTCCACCAGCGGCCGATACAGATACGCAGTATTTT
TRBV28	TRBJ2-3	.	.	CASSLTGLPRDTQYF	TGTGCCAGCAGTTTAACGGGACTCCCCCGAGATACGCAGTATTTT
TRBV7-6	TRBJ2-2	.	TRBD2	CASSVYSGRGTGELFF	TGTGCCAGCAGCGTATACAGCGGGAGGGGGACCGGGGAGCTGTTTTTT
TRBV7-2	TRBJ2-7	.	.	CASSLERSYEQYF	TGTGCCAGCAGCTTGGAGCGGTCCTACGAGCAGTACTTC
TRBV28	TRBJ1-2	.	.	CASSSGLAPYGYTF	TGTGCCAGCAGTTCGGGACTCGCACCTTATGGCTACACCTTC
TRBV10-3	TRBJ2-2	.	.	CAISLVEGYTGELFF	TGTGCCATCAGCCTTGTGGAGGGTTACACCGGGGAGCTGTTTTTT
TRBV29-1	TRBJ2-1	.	TRBD2	CSALGGRDEQFF	TGCAGCGCCTTAGGTGGGAGGGATGAGCAGTTCTTC
TRBV2	TRBJ2-4	once	.	CASGHTWEAKNIQYF	TGTGCCAGCGGACATACGTGGGAAGCCAAAAACATTCAGTACTTC
TRBV15	TRBJ2-7	.	.	CATSRRGSVQGRQYF	TGTGCCACCAGCCGTCGGGGGTCAGTCCAGGGACGGCAGTACTTC
TRBV6-5	TRBJ2-7	.	TRBD1	CASSPPGQQVEQYF	TGTGCCAGCAGTCCCCCGGGACAGCAGGTCGAGCAGTACTTC
TRBV5-4	TRBJ2-3	.	.	CASSLPSGGVTDTQYF	TGTGCCAGCAGCTTGCCCTCCGGCGGCGTCACAGATACGCAGTATTTT
TRBV4-1	TRBJ2-3	.	TRBD1	CASSLGQGVDTQYF	TGCGCCAGCAGCCTAGGACAGGGGGTAGATACGCAGTATTTT
TRBV7-2	TRBJ1-5	.	.	CASSLQGGVNNQPQHF	TGTGCCAGCAGTCTGCAGGGAGGGGTGAACAATCAGCCCCAGCATTTT
TRBV6-1	TRBJ2-1	once	.	CASTSSRNEQFF	TGTGCCAGCACCTCCAGCAGGAATGAGCAGTTCTTC